This T cell receptor (beta chain) emerged from a study of cytomegalovirus exposure and HLA in healthy donors. Points from the study as a whole: In a later analysis, compared with equally common non-associated chains, HLA-associated beta chains were more expanded.

A remark on this clone: Its antigen is unknown.

Germline V gene data show CDR1 as SGHNT and CDR2 as YENEEA. This CDR3 contains 14 residues. Germline trimming cut 5 bases from V and 4 bases from J; bases unmatched to any gene: 5. PCR employed 60 Vbeta and 13 Jbeta primers. TCRdb keeps only in-frame clones here, not all; method: immunoSEQ multiplex PCR. The table lists around 130,000 clones, approximately 78% of them singletons, with about 3% in the top ten. The TCR sequence derives from a human donor in good health. The sequenced sample consisted of PBMCs. The chain couples TRBV11-3 to TRBJ2-1; 7 nucleotides agree with TRBD2. The CDR3 protein is CASSRGLTYNEQFF. The CDR3 DNA reads as TGTGCCAGCAGCCGGGGACTAACTTACAATGAGCAGTTCTTC.